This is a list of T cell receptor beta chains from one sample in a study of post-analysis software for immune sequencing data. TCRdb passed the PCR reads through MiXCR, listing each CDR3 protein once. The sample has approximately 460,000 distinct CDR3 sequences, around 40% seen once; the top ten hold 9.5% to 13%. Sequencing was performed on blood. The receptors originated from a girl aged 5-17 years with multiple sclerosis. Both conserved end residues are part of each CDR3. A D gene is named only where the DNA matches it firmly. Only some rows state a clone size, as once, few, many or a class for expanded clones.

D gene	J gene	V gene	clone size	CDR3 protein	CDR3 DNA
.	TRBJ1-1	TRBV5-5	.	CASSTWTLRTEAFF	TGTGCCAGCAGCACGTGGACCCTTAGGACTGAAGCTTTCTTT
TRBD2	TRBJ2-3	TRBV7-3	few	CASTSGRMEPHTDTQYF	TGTGCCAGCACTAGCGGGAGGATGGAGCCCCACACAGATACGCAGTATTTT
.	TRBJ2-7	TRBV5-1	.	CASSFEGAAYEQYF	TGCGCCAGCAGCTTTGAGGGTGCGGCCTACGAGCAGTACTTC
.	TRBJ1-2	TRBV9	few	CASSVDPGSNYGYTF	TGTGCCAGCAGCGTAGACCCTGGTTCTAACTATGGCTACACCTTC
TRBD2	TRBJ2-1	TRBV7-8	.	CASGVAGVLDEQFF	TGTGCCTCGGGGGTAGCGGGAGTATTGGATGAGCAGTTCTTC
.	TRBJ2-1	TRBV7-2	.	CASSPKSGKQFF	TGTGCCAGCAGCCCCAAGTCCGGGAAGCAGTTCTTC
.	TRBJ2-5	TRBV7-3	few	CASSLTPGAGETQYF	TGTGCCAGCAGCTTAACCCCAGGGGCGGGGGAGACCCAGTACTTC
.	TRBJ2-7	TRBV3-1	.	CASSQVDITYEQYF	TGTGCCAGCAGCCAAGTGGACATCACCTACGAGCAGTACTTC
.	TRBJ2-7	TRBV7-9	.	CASSSGTSREQYF	TGTGCCAGCAGCTCGGGGACCAGCCGGGAGCAGTACTTC
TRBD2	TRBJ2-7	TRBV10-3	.	CAVSPTSGVIYEQYF	TGTGCCGTCAGCCCTACTAGCGGGGTAATCTACGAGCAGTACTTC
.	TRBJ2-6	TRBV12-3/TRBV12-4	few	CASSPLRGSSGANVLTF	TGTGCCAGCAGTCCCCTTCGGGGGAGCTCTGGGGCCAACGTCCTGACTTTC
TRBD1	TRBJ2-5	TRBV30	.	CAGDRVEETQYF	TGTGCCGGGGACAGGGTAGAAGAGACCCAGTACTTC
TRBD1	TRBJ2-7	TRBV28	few	CASRLPGQGSQQYF	TGTGCCAGCAGACTGCCGGGACAGGGCAGCCAGCAGTACTTC
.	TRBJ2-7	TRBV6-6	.	CASSSGQSLYNEQYF	TGTGCCAGCAGTTCGGGGCAGTCACTATACAATGAGCAGTACTTC
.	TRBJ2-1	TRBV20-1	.	CSAVSGREAYNEQFF	TGCAGTGCTGTGTCCGGGAGAGAAGCTTACAATGAGCAGTTCTTC
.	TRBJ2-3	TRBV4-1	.	CASRIGGSTDTQYF	TGCGCCAGCAGGATAGGGGGTAGCACAGATACGCAGTATTTT
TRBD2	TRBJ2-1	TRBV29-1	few	CSAVGLGNEQFF	TGCAGCGCCGTGGGACTAGGCAATGAGCAGTTCTTC
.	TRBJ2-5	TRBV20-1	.	CSAYQGGQYNEQYF	TGCAGTGCTTACCAGGGAGGCCAATACAATGAGCAGTACTTC
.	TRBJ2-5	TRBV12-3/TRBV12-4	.	CASSFGGMSETQYF	TGTGCCAGCAGTTTCGGGGGAATGTCGGAGACCCAGTACTTC
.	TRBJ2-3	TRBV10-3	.	CAIRGSGADTQYF	TGTGCCATCAGGGGGTCAGGAGCAGATACGCAGTATTTT
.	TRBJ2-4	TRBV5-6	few	CASSFGTGLAKNIQYF	TGTGCCAGCAGCTTCGGAACAGGGCTAGCCAAAAACATTCAGTACTTC
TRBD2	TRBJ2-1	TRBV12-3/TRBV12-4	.	CASSPGLAGINEQFF	TGTGCCAGCAGTCCGGGACTAGCGGGAATCAATGAGCAGTTCTTC
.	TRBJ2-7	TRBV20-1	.	CSARDPGGSRNSYEQYF	TGCAGTGCTAGAGATCCCGGGGGCAGTAGAAACTCCTACGAGCAGTACTTC
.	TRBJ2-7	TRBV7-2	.	CASSRDAEGESQYF	TGTGCCAGCAGCCGGGACGCCGAGGGAGAGTCCCAGTACTTC
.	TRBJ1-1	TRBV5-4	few	CASSPEQNTEAFF	TGTGCCAGCAGCCCCGAACAGAACACTGAAGCTTTCTTT
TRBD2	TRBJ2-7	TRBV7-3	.	CASSLGLAESYEQYF	TGTGCCAGCAGCTTAGGACTAGCGGAATCCTACGAGCAGTACTTC
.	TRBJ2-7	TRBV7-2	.	CASSLAVGEQYF	TGTGCCAGCAGCTTAGCGGTAGGCGAGCAGTACTTC
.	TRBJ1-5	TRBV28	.	CASGTSAAGHRQPQHF	TGTGCCAGCGGCACCTCCGCGGCAGGGCACCGTCAGCCCCAGCATTTT
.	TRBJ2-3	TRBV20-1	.	CSARASVRGRDAQYF	TGCAGTGCTAGAGCCTCCGTTCGGGGGAGAGATGCGCAGTATTTT
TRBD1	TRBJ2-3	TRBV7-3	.	CASSPDRMRTDTQYF	TGTGCCAGCAGCCCGGACAGGATGCGCACAGATACGCAGTATTTT
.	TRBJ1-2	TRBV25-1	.	CASSEGRDYGYTF	TGTGCCAGCAGCGAAGGGCGCGACTATGGCTACACCTTC
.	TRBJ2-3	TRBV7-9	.	CASNPRTSTDTQYF	TGTGCCAGCAACCCACGAACTAGCACAGATACGCAGTATTTT
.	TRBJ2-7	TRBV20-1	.	CSARGVSGLDYEQYF	TGCAGTGCTAGAGGGGTTAGCGGCCTCGACTACGAGCAGTACTTC
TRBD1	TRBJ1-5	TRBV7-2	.	CASSLAGQGSQPQHF	TGTGCCAGCAGCTTAGCGGGACAGGGGAGCCAGCCCCAGCATTTT
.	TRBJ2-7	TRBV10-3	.	CAGSRDGSYEQYF	TGTGCCGGATCACGGGACGGCTCCTACGAGCAGTACTTC
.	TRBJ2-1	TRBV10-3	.	CAISDRQPYNEQFF	TGTGCCATCAGTGACCGTCAGCCCTACAATGAGCAGTTCTTC
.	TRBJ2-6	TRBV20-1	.	CSATKVGPHSGANVLTF	TGCAGTGCTACCAAAGTAGGGCCTCACTCTGGGGCCAACGTCCTGACTTTC
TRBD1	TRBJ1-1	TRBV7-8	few	CASSLVGDREAEAFF	TGTGCCAGCAGCTTAGTGGGGGACAGGGAAGCTGAAGCTTTCTTT
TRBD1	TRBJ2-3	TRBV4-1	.	CASSQKRGQGSTDTQYF	TGCGCCAGCAGCCAAAAGCGTGGACAGGGGAGCACAGATACGCAGTATTTT
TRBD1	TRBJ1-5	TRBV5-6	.	CASSLADRGNQPQHF	TGTGCCAGCAGCTTGGCCGACAGGGGTAATCAGCCCCAGCATTTT
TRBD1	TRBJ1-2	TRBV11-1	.	CASSERTGLYGCTF	TGTGCCAGCAGCGAGAGGACAGGGCTATATGGCTGCACCTTC
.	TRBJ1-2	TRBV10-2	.	CASMTDSYGYTF	TGCGCCAGCATGACAGACAGTTATGGCTACACCTTC
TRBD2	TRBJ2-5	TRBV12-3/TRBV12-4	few	CASSLSTSGGETQYF	TGTGCCAGCAGCCTTTCGACTAGCGGGGGGGAGACCCAGTACTTC
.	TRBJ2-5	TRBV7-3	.	CASSLGEAETQYF	TGTGCCAGCAGCTTAGGAGAAGCGGAGACCCAGTACTTC
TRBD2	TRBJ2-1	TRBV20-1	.	CSATTSGRGNEQFF	TGCAGTGCCACGACTAGCGGGAGAGGCAATGAGCAGTTCTTC
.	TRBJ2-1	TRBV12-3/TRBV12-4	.	CASSLTGQSSYNEQFF	TGTGCCAGCAGCCTCACGGGGCAGTCCTCCTACAATGAGCAGTTCTTC
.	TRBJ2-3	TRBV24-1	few	CATSDHTDTQYF	TGTGCCACCAGTGACCACACAGATACGCAGTATTTT
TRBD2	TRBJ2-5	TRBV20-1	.	CSVAGAEGTQYF	TGCAGTGTAGCGGGTGCCGAAGGGACCCAGTACTTC
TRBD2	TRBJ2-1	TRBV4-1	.	CASSQDKGGMGEQFF	TGCGCCAGCAGCCAAGATAAGGGAGGGATGGGGGAGCAGTTCTTC
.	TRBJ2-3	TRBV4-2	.	CASSQEAGRSDTQYF	TGTGCCAGCAGCCAAGAGGCCGGGAGATCAGATACGCAGTATTTT
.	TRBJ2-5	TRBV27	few	CASSLLGGGQETQYF	TGCGCCAGCAGCCTTCTAGGGGGTGGCCAAGAGACCCAGTACTTC
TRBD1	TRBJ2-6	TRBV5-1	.	CASSPRTGLAGANVLTF	TGCGCCAGCAGCCCTAGGACAGGGCTAGCTGGGGCCAACGTCCTGACTTTC
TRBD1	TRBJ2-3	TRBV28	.	CASRDRRSYASTDTQYF	TGTGCCAGCCGGGACAGGCGATCGTACGCTAGCACAGATACGCAGTATTTT
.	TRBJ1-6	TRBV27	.	CASKPGEGYNSPLHF	TGTGCCAGCAAGCCCGGAGAAGGCTATAATTCACCCCTCCACTTT
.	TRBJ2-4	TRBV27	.	CASSLRQGGDIQYF	TGTGCCAGCAGTTTAAGGCAGGGGGGAGACATTCAGTACTTC
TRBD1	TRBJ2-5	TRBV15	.	CATSRDTGGAQTQYF	TGTGCCACCAGCAGAGATACAGGGGGCGCCCAGACCCAGTACTTC
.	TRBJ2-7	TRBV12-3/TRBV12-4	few	CASTRTASYEQYF	TGTGCCAGCACCCGGACAGCGTCCTACGAGCAGTACTTC